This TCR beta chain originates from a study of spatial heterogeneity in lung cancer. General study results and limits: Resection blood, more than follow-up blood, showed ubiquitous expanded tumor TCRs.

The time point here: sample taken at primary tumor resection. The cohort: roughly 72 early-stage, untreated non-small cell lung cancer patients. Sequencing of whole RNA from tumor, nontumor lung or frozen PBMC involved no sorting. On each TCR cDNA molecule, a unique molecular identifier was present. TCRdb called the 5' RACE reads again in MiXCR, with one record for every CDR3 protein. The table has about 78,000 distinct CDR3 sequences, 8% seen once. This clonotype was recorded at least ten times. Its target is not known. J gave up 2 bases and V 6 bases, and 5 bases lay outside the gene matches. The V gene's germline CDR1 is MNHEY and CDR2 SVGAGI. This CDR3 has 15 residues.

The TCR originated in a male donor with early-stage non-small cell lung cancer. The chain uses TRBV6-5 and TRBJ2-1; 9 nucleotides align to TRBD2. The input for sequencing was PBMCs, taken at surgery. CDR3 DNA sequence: TGTGCCAGCAGCCGAGCGGGAGGTCCCTACAATGAGCAGTTCTTC. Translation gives CASSRAGGPYNEQFF.